The rows below give T cell receptor beta chains drawn from one sample of a study of OX40 agonist ivuxolimab in advanced cancers. Assay: immunoSEQ multiplex PCR; the TCRdb copy retains only in-frame clones and omits some. The table includes 30,000 to 35,000 clones, 84% detected once. The specimen was CD4+ or CD8+ T cells sorted from blood, collected in a trial of the OX40 agonist ivuxolimab. These receptors came from an adult with an advanced solid tumor such as melanoma, head and neck, liver or kidney cancer. The CDR3 runs from the conserved cysteine through the conserved F or W. The order of the fields is J gene, V gene, D gene, clone size, CDR3 length, CDR3 protein, CDR3 DNA. A D gene is named only where the DNA matches it firmly. Clone size is stated in some rows and not others, as once, few, many or a class when expanded.

TRBJ2-2	TRBV5-1	TRBD1	NA	15	CASSLVQGEAGELFF	TGCGCCAGCAGCTTGGTACAGGGGGAAGCGGGGGAGCTGTTTTTT
TRBJ1-4	TRBV6-6	NA	NA	14	CASSPRDKNEKLFF	TGTGCCAGCAGCCCCCGGGACAAGAATGAAAAACTGTTTTTT
TRBJ2-7	TRBV21-1	NA	NA	12	CASKGTEYEQYF	TGTGCCAGCAAGGGGACAGAATACGAGCAGTACTTC
TRBJ2-7	TRBV7-8	NA	NA	15	CASSSSTGGAYEQYF	TGTGCCAGCAGCTCCTCAACAGGGGGGGCCTACGAGCAGTACTTC
TRBJ2-1	TRBV15	TRBD1	NA	15	CATSARGQGYNEQFF	TGTGCCACCAGTGCCCGAGGACAGGGATACAATGAGCAGTTCTTC
TRBJ2-5	TRBV6-1	NA	NA	17	CASSEQHPDFGWETQYF	TGTGCCAGCAGTGAACAGCACCCCGACTTTGGGTGGGAGACCCAGTACTTC
TRBJ2-7	TRBV19	NA	NA	15	CASSMEGRSSYEQYF	TGTGCCAGTAGTATGGAGGGGAGGTCATCCTACGAGCAGTACTTC
TRBJ2-1	TRBV7-3	NA	NA	15	CASSSLRSSYNEQFF	TGTGCCAGCAGTTCTCTAAGGAGCTCCTACAATGAGCAGTTCTTC
TRBJ2-1	TRBV5-6	TRBD2	NA	19	CASSQWREALRGSYNEQFF	TGTGCCAGCAGCCAATGGCGGGAGGCGCTACGTGGGTCCTACAATGAGCAGTTCTTC
TRBJ2-7	TRBV23-1	TRBD1	NA	15	CASTRGTELTYEQYF	TGCGCCAGCACCCGTGGGACAGAACTTACCTACGAGCAGTACTTC
TRBJ1-5	TRBV4-1	NA	NA	16	CASSQDRTVREQPQHF	TGCGCCAGCAGCCAAGATCGGACAGTAAGAGAACAGCCCCAGCATTTT
TRBJ2-7	TRBV10-3	NA	NA	13	CAISGDVRSEQYF	TGTGCCATCAGTGGGGACGTGAGGAGCGAGCAGTACTTC
TRBJ1-6	TRBV5-1	NA	NA	16	CASSLEGVPNNSPLHF	TGCGCCAGCAGCTTGGAGGGGGTGCCGAATAATTCACCCCTCCACTTT
TRBJ2-5	TRBV29-1	NA	NA	12	CSARGVSETQYF	TGCAGCGCCCGCGGGGTTTCAGAGACCCAGTACTTC
TRBJ1-5	TRBV10-2	NA	NA	13	CASRSSSNQPQHF	TGCGCCAGCAGAAGTAGTAGCAATCAGCCCCAGCATTTT
TRBJ1-1	TRBV2	TRBD1	NA	14	CASSEQTGDTEAFF	TGTGCCAGCAGTGAGCAGACAGGGGACACTGAAGCTTTCTTT
TRBJ2-3	TRBV10-3	TRBD2	NA	15	CATTLSGGSTDTQYF	TGTGCCACTACCCTTAGCGGGGGGAGCACAGATACGCAGTATTTT
TRBJ1-5	TRBV2	TRBD1	NA	14	CASPPPDRDQPQHF	TGTGCCAGCCCTCCCCCCGACAGGGACCAGCCCCAGCATTTT
TRBJ2-7	TRBV7-8	TRBD2	NA	15	CASSTPGLAGSEQYF	TGTGCCAGCAGCACACCGGGACTAGCGGGAAGCGAGCAGTACTTC
TRBJ2-5	TRBV25-1	TRBD1	NA	13	CASSGRDRETQYF	TGTGCCAGCAGTGGTCGGGACAGGGAGACCCAGTACTTC
TRBJ2-6	TRBV18	NA	NA	13	CASSTSGANVLTF	TGTGCCAGCTCCACATCTGGGGCCAACGTCCTGACTTTC
TRBJ1-4	TRBV2	NA	NA	15	CASSEISGGSEKLFF	TGTGCCAGCAGTGAAATCTCGGGGGGGAGTGAAAAACTGTTTTTT
TRBJ2-7	TRBV18	TRBD2	NA	14	CASSQSTGGYEQYF	TGTGCCAGCTCTCAATCCACGGGGGGCTACGAGCAGTACTTC
TRBJ1-6	TRBV27	NA	NA	14	CASSFGGGASPLHF	TGTGCCAGCAGTTTCGGGGGCGGGGCGTCACCCCTCCACTTT
TRBJ1-2	TRBV28	NA	NA	13	CASTVGATRGYTF	TGTGCCAGCACAGTTGGGGCGACTAGAGGCTACACCTTC
TRBJ1-3	TRBV6-6	TRBD1	few	16	CASSYSTGGGGNTIYF	TGTGCCAGCAGTTACTCAACAGGGGGCGGTGGAAACACCATATATTTT
TRBJ1-3	TRBV7-6	TRBD1	NA	15	CASSPGGISGNTIYF	TGTGCCAGCAGCCCAGGGGGCATATCTGGAAACACCATATATTTT
TRBJ2-3	TRBV7-2	NA	NA	15	CASSLASGGADTQYF	TGTGCCAGCAGCTTAGCTTCCGGGGGCGCAGATACGCAGTATTTT
TRBJ1-5	TRBV7-3	NA	NA	13	CASSLTADQPQHF	TGTGCCAGCAGCTTAACGGCAGATCAGCCCCAGCATTTT
TRBJ2-2	TRBV9	TRBD1	NA	14	CASSSTGGTGELFF	TGTGCCAGCAGCTCGACAGGGGGCACCGGGGAGCTGTTTTTT
TRBJ1-1	TRBV2	TRBD1	NA	14	CASRNRGANTEAFF	TGTGCCAGCAGAAACAGGGGAGCGAACACTGAAGCTTTCTTT
TRBJ1-4	TRBV15	NA	NA	16	CATSRDLGTTNEKLFF	TGTGCCACCAGCAGAGATCTGGGGACAACTAATGAAAAACTGTTTTTT
TRBJ1-3	TRBV28	NA	NA	13	CASSPTGGNTIYF	TGTGCCAGCAGTCCGACAGGAGGAAACACCATATATTTT
TRBJ1-5	TRBV2	TRBD1	NA	13	CASREDREKPQHF	TGTGCCAGCAGGGAGGACAGGGAAAAGCCCCAGCATTTT
TRBJ1-3	TRBV19	NA	NA	15	CASSINGRSGNTIYF	TGTGCCAGTAGTATCAATGGACGCTCTGGAAACACCATATATTTT
TRBJ1-1	TRBV19	NA	NA	14	CASSIRDRNTEAFF	TGTGCCAGTAGTATCAGGGATAGGAACACTGAAGCTTTCTTT
TRBJ1-2	TRBV2	NA	NA	10	CADEGYGYTF	TGTGCCGACGAAGGCTATGGCTACACCTTC
TRBJ2-7	TRBV10-2	TRBD2	NA	15	CASSVRTSGTYEQYF	TGCGCCAGCAGTGTAAGGACTAGCGGGACCTACGAGCAGTACTTC
TRBJ1-4	TRBV19	NA	NA	14	CASSAADVGEKLFF	TGTGCCAGTAGTGCTGCGGATGTGGGTGAAAAACTGTTTTTT
TRBJ2-3	TRBV5-1	NA	NA	15	CASSLDPPGTDTQYF	TGCGCCAGCAGCTTGGACCCTCCGGGCACAGATACGCAGTATTTT
TRBJ2-5	TRBV6-5	NA	NA	15	CASSTPGTFKETQYF	TGTGCCAGCAGTACCCCGGGGACTTTCAAAGAGACCCAGTACTTC
TRBJ2-5	TRBV28	NA	NA	16	CASSPTPARRPETQYF	TGTGCCAGCAGTCCCACCCCAGCCCGCCGGCCTGAGACCCAGTACTTC
TRBJ2-7	TRBV6-1	NA	NA	14	CASSEAWGQGEQYF	TGTGCCAGCAGTGAAGCTTGGGGGCAGGGGGAGCAGTACTTC
TRBJ2-1	TRBV10-1	NA	NA	13	CASSESSRGVQFF	TGCGCCAGCAGTGAGTCTAGCCGCGGGGTGCAGTTCTTC
TRBJ1-1	TRBV4-1	NA	NA	16	CASSQEARGGGTEAFF	TGCGCCAGCAGCCAAGAGGCTCGGGGAGGTGGGACTGAAGCTTTCTTT
TRBJ2-7	TRBV6-6	NA	NA	14	CASSYEGLRRSEYF	TGTGCCAGCAGTTACGAGGGGCTCCGACGGTCGGAGTACTTC
TRBJ2-7	TRBV7-8	NA	few	12	CASSLISYEQYF	TGTGCCAGCAGCTTAATCTCCTACGAGCAGTACTTC
TRBJ2-3	TRBV4-1	NA	once	11	CASSYTDTQYF	TGCGCCAGCAGCTACACAGATACGCAGTATTTT
TRBJ2-3	TRBV5-1	NA	NA	16	CASSSPVDRRTDTQYF	TGCGCCAGCAGTTCCCCCGTTGACCGGAGGACAGATACGCAGTATTTT
TRBJ2-3	TRBV15	NA	NA	14	CATSNERVPDTQYF	TGTGCCACCAGCAACGAGCGGGTCCCAGATACGCAGTATTTT
TRBJ2-7	TRBV2	TRBD1	NA	12	CASSGTVYEQYF	TGTGCCAGCAGCGGGACAGTCTACGAGCAGTACTTC
TRBJ1-1	TRBV5-5	NA	NA	13	CASSLTGNTEAFF	TGTGCCAGCAGCTTAACCGGGAACACTGAAGCTTTCTTT
TRBJ2-5	TRBV7-7	NA	NA	13	CASSLADQETQYF	TGTGCTAGCAGCCTCGCGGATCAAGAGACCCAGTACTTC
TRBJ1-2	TRBV10-3	NA	NA	14	CAISVDSLNYGYTF	TGTGCCATCAGTGTGGACAGCTTGAACTATGGCTACACCTTC
TRBJ2-5	TRBV4-1	NA	NA	13	CASSHALLETQYF	TGCGCCAGCAGCCATGCGCTTTTGGAGACCCAGTACTTC